These 27 T cell receptor beta chains were sequenced from one sample in a study of blood T cell repertoires in COVID-19. The table came from immunoSEQ multiplex PCR; TCRdb's copy has only in-frame clones and leaves some out. The sample comprises 150,000 to 200,000 clones, 85% to 90% of which are singletons, and more than 3% rests with the top ten. The specimen was peripheral blood. The receptor source for this set is a woman in her 70s with acute or convalescent COVID-19.

The genes are TRBV19 and TRBJ1-1, with D tentatively TRBD1 (6 bases). CDR1 and CDR2 (germline): LNHDA, SQIVND (reference sequence). V was trimmed by 4 bases and J by 5 bases, leaving 11 bases between them. This CDR3 has 13 residues. CDR3 sequence: CASSNTGLTEAFF. The CDR3 DNA reads as TGTGCCAGTAGTAACACAGGGCTGACTGAAGCTTTCTTT.

The V gene is TRBV28, the J gene TRBJ2-1; 9 nucleotides match TRBD2. Germline loops: CDR1 MDHEN, CDR2 SYDVKM. CDR3 size: 13 residues. Trimming cost V 3 bases and J 15 bases; bases outside gene matches: 9. CDR3 protein: CASSLSAGGVSFF. In DNA, the CDR3 is TGTGCCAGCAGTTTGTCGGCGGGAGGGGTGTCGTTCTTC.

This clone was observed a handful of times. The chain recombines TRBV18 with TRBJ2-1, with TRBD2 matching 8 bases. V lost 4 bases, J lost 2 bases, and 4 bases stayed unmatched. CDR1 and CDR2 from the germline V gene are KGHSH and LQKENI. This CDR3 is built from 15 residues. The CDR3, as DNA: TGTGCCAGCTCACAGGCCGGGGGGGCCTACAATGAGCAGTTCTTC. Its protein is CASSQAGGAYNEQFF.

The rearrangement links TRBV28 to TRBJ1-5; D uncertain. Germline lookup yields CDR1 MDHEN and CDR2 SYDVKM. There are 14 residues in the CDR3. The germline V and J ends were trimmed by 4 bases and 4 bases, with 11 bases remaining between them. CDR3 amino acids: CASSWYSVNQPQHF. The DNA of the CDR3 is TGTGCCAGCAGTTGGTATTCGGTAAATCAGCCCCAGCATTTT.

The V and J genes are TRBV25-1 and TRBJ1-1; D is unresolved. Germline CDR1 and CDR2: MGHDK and SYGVNS. The CDR3 totals 13 residues. V lost 5 bases and J 2 bases, leaving 9 bases between the germline ends. CDR3 residues: CASSLRQNTEAFF. In DNA, the CDR3 is TGTGCCAGCAGTCTAAGACAAAACACTGAAGCTTTCTTT.

DNA of the CDR3: TGTGCCAGCAGCTCGCACAGAAATTCACCCCTCCACTTT. As protein: CASSSHRNSPLHF. V gene TRBV13 combines with J gene TRBJ1-6; D uncertain. CDR3 size: 13 residues. Trimming left V 4 bases short and J 7 bases short, with 8 bases between. CDR1 PRHDT and CDR2 FYEKMQ come from the germline V gene (reference sequence).

V and J are TRBV5-1 and TRBJ2-5; D may be TRBD2 (5 bases). The germline gives CDR1 SGHRS, CDR2 YFSETQ. The CDR3 spans 14 residues. V gave up 4 bases and J gave up 3 bases, with 13 bases separating them. CDR3 amino acids: CASSRPGSKETQYF. The CDR3 region has the DNA TGCGCCAGCAGCCGCCCGGGAAGCAAAGAGACCCAGTACTTC.

This chain uses TRBV7-2 with TRBJ1-5; weak D call: TRBD1 (5 bases). The CDR3 is 13 residues long. V lost 6 bases to trimming and J lost 7 bases, with 13 bases between them. Per the germline V gene, CDR1 is SGHTA and CDR2 is FQGNSA. As DNA, the CDR3 is TGTGCCAGCAGTCCATGGCGGGACCAGCCCCAGCATTTT. Translated: CASSPWRDQPQHF.

This rearrangement joins TRBV9 to TRBJ2-3, with a tentative D call TRBD1 (6 bases). CDR3 length: 13 amino acids. The V end lost 8 bases, the J end lost 2 bases, and 12 bases lay between the germline ends. The germline V gene has CDR1 SGDLS and CDR2 YYNGEE. Written as DNA, the CDR3 is TGTGCCAGTCAGGGGACCAACACAGATACGCAGTATTTT. Translation gives CASQGTNTDTQYF. Together with reference TRBV9 and TRBJ2-3, the CDR3 gives the full variable domain: DSGVTQTPKHLITATGQRVTLRCSPRSGDLSVYWYQQSLDQGLQFLIQYYNGEERAKGNILERFSAQQFPDLHSELNLSSLELGDSALYFCASQGTNTDTQYFGPGTRLTVL.

In its sample, this clone was seen once. V usage is TRBV6-5 and J usage is TRBJ2-7; 9 bases map to TRBD1. This CDR3 spans 13 amino acids. CDR1 and CDR2 from the germline V gene are MNHEY and SVGAGI. Germline trimming cut 10 bases from V and 1 base from J; bases unmatched to any gene: 5. The CDR3 DNA reads TGTGCCACCCGACAGGGGGTATCCTACGAGCAGTACTTC. Protein sequence: CATRQGVSYEQYF.

This clone was found a few times. This chain links TRBV7-2 with TRBJ1-1; D perhaps matches TRBD1 (5 bases). The germline gives CDR1 SGHTA, CDR2 FQGNSA. Trimming removed 3 bases at V and 4 bases at J, with 12 bases between. There are 14 residues in the CDR3. The CDR3 protein is CASSLQGGVTEAFF. CDR3 sequence (DNA): TGTGCCAGCAGCTTGCAGGGTGGGGTCACTGAAGCTTTCTTT.

The genes are TRBV6-2 or TRBV6-3 and TRBJ2-2; tentative D call: TRBD1 (6 bases). This CDR3 is 15 amino acids long. CDR1 and CDR2 from the germline V gene are MNHEY and SVGEGT. V lost 1 base to trimming and J lost 1 base, with 7 bases between them. The CDR3 nucleotides read TGTGCCAGCAGTTACTGGACAGTGAACACCGGGGAGCTGTTTTTT. It specifies CASSYWTVNTGELFF.

The V and J genes are TRBV3-1 (or the pseudogene TRBV3-2) and TRBJ2-2, with 7 bases aligning to TRBD2. The V and J ends lost 4 bases and 4 bases, in that order; junction bases with no gene match: 9. The CDR3 contains 16 residues. In germline, CDR1 is LGHDT, CDR2 YNNKEL (reference sequence). The CDR3 loop reads CASSLRGDSATGELFF. CDR3 bases: TGTGCCAGCAGCCTCCGGGGGGACTCCGCCACCGGGGAGCTGTTTTTT.

The genes are TRBV4-3 and TRBJ2-7, with 8 nucleotides matching TRBD1. Germline lookup yields CDR1 LGHNA and CDR2 YSLEER. The J segment lost 0 bases and the V segment lost 3 bases, leaving 4 bases of the junction unmatched. The CDR3 consists of 15 residues. Written as DNA, the CDR3 is TGCGCCAGCAGCCAGGGCAGGGGGCCCTCCTACGAGCAGTACTTC. Protein: CASSQGRGPSYEQYF.

This chain connects TRBV29-1 to TRBJ1-5; 11 bases are a match to TRBD1. V shed 6 bases, J shed 6 bases, and the junction held 4 bases outside the gene matches. Germline CDR1 and CDR2: SQVTM and ANQGSEA. The CDR3 is 13 residues long. The CDR3 spells CSVTGTGGQPQHF. The CDR3 DNA follows: TGCAGCGTAACGGGGACAGGGGGTCAGCCCCAGCATTTT.

J is TRBJ1-6 and V is TRBV7-2, with 8 bases that match TRBD1. In germline, CDR1 is SGHTA, CDR2 FQGNSA. Unmatched junction bases numbered 5, after V lost 4 bases and J lost 9 bases. This CDR3 region has 14 residues. The CDR3 DNA sequence: TGTGCCAGCAGCTACGGACAGGGCGGTTCACCCCTCCACTTT. Its protein product is CASSYGQGGSPLHF. Complete variable domain (other parts from reference TRBV7-2 and TRBJ1-6): GAGVSQSPSNKVTEKGKDVELRCDPISGHTALYWYRQSLGQGLEFLIYFQGNSAPDKSGLPSDRFSAERTGGSVSTLTIQRTQQEDSAVYLCASSYGQGGSPLHFGNGTRLTVT.

The chain couples TRBV10-3 to TRBJ2-2; 7 bases agree with TRBD2. The CDR3 contains 15 residues. Germline lookup yields CDR1 ENHRY and CDR2 SYGVKD. The J segment lost 6 bases and the V segment lost 0 bases, leaving 4 bases of the junction unmatched. Here the CDR3 reads CAISESLGGAGELFF. CDR3 bases: TGTGCCATCAGTGAGTCTTTGGGAGGGGCCGGGGAGCTGTTTTTT.

The gene calls are TRBV18 and TRBJ2-6; 9 positions agree with TRBD1. Trimming removed 4 bases from V and 5 bases from J; junction bases left unmatched: 9. This CDR3 is 17 amino acids long. The germline V gene has CDR1 KGHSH and CDR2 LQKENI. Written as DNA, the CDR3 is TGTGCCAGCTCACAGGGACAGGGTCAGGCTCGGGCCAACGTCCTGACTTTC. Its protein product is CASSQGQGQARANVLTF.

The rearrangement joins TRBV9 to TRBJ1-3; possibly TRBD1 for D (5 bases). This CDR3 spans 14 amino acids. Germline CDR1 and CDR2: SGDLS and YYNGEE. V was pared by 3 bases and J by 0 bases, with 7 bases between. The CDR3 nucleotides read TGTGCCAGCAGCGCGGGACTCTCTGGAAACACCATATATTTT. It codes for CASSAGLSGNTIYF.

The genes are TRBV6-2 or TRBV6-3 and TRBJ2-7; 9 bases agree with TRBD1. V dropped 4 bases and J dropped 3; count of bases not matched to a gene: 4. CDR3 size: 14 residues. Germline CDR1 MNHEY, CDR2 SVGEGT. The CDR3 DNA reads TGTGCCAGCAGTTTTCTGGACAGGGGCTACGAGCAGTACTTC. It specifies CASSFLDRGYEQYF.

The chain combines TRBV18 with TRBJ1-5, with D maybe TRBD1 (6 bases). Germline assignment: CDR1 KGHSH and CDR2 LQKENI. V lost 4 bases to trimming and J lost 0 bases, with 10 bases between them. The CDR3 covers 15 residues. Here the CDR3 reads CASSRDNHSNQPQHF. In DNA form, the CDR3 reads TGTGCCAGCTCACGGGACAACCATAGCAATCAGCCCCAGCATTTT. Full variable domain (missing parts from reference TRBV18 and TRBJ1-5): NAGVMQNPRHLVRRRGQEARLRCSPMKGHSHVYWYRQLPEEGLKFMVYLQKENIIDESGMPKERFSAEFPKEGPSILRIQQVVRGDSAAYFCASSRDNHSNQPQHFGDGTRLSIL.

This chain uses TRBV7-3 with TRBJ2-7; 12 bases agree with TRBD1. CDR3 length: 18 amino acids. The junction had 10 bases not matched to a gene; V was cut back by 0 bases and J by 4 bases. Germline CDR1 reads SGHTA; CDR2 reads FQGTGA. The CDR3 coding sequence is TGTGCCAGCAGCTTAACCGGTACCGGGACAGGGGGCAGGTACGAGCAGTACTTC. Its translation: CASSLTGTGTGGRYEQYF.

This clone occurred once. The genes are TRBV2 and TRBJ1-5; D not certain. The CDR3 covers 16 residues. V was trimmed by 0 bases and J by 3 bases, leaving 12 bases between them. CDR1 is SNHLY and CDR2 is FYNNEI in the germline V gene. The CDR3 sequence is CASSEAGGKYNQPQHF. DNA of the CDR3: TGTGCCAGCAGTGAAGCTGGCGGAAAATACAATCAGCCCCAGCATTTT.

The chain carries TRBV21-1 and TRBJ2-4; the DNA was not used to check the table's D call, TRBD2. TRBV21-1 is assigned pseudogene status. The CDR3 length is 19 residues. The CDR3 DNA reads TGTGCCAGCAGCAAAGAAGTTGACGGGAGAGCAGAAGCCAAAAACATTCAGTACTTC. It translates to CASSKEVDGRAEAKNIQYF.

The chain carries TRBV6-2 or TRBV6-3 and TRBJ2-5; 7 bases are shared with TRBD1. The trim removed 5 bases at V and 4 bases at J, leaving 10 bases unmatched. The CDR3 is made up of 15 amino acids. Germline loops: CDR1 MNHEY, CDR2 SVGEGT. The CDR3 reads CASSLETGAGETQYF. In DNA, the CDR3 is TGTGCCAGCAGTCTAGAAACAGGGGCGGGAGAGACCCAGTACTTC.

The CDR3 DNA reads TGCAGCGTTAAATTGATGACAGGGGGCGCCGGCACAGATACGCAGTATTTT. Its protein product is CSVKLMTGGAGTDTQYF. V usage is TRBV29-1 and J usage is TRBJ2-3; 10 nucleotides line up with TRBD1. Trimming removed 5 bases from V and 1 base from J; junction bases left unmatched: 12. CDR1 is SQVTM, CDR2 ANQGSEA, per germline. This CDR3 region has 17 residues.

The chain is built from TRBV7-3 and TRBJ1-6; a possible D gene is TRBD1 (6 bases). Trimming took 1 base from V and 9 from J, leaving 16 bases between them. The CDR3 runs 16 residues. Germline CDR1 and CDR2: SGHTA and FQGTGA. This chain's CDR3 is CASSLKGPGDGSPLHF. CDR3 nucleotide sequence: TGTGCCAGCAGCTTAAAGGGCCCAGGGGACGGTTCACCCCTCCACTTT. The full variable domain, in which reference TRBV7-3 and TRBJ1-6 provide the parts outside the CDR3, is GAGVSQTPSNKVTEKGKYVELRCDPISGHTALYWYRQSLGQGPEFLIYFQGTGAADDSGLPNDRFFAVRPEGSVSTLKIQRTERGDSAVYLCASSLKGPGDGSPLHFGNGTRLTVT.